These 13 T cell receptor beta chains were all obtained from the same sample, sequenced in a study of blood T cell repertoires in COVID-19. Profiling relied on immunoSEQ multiplex PCR, and the TCRdb table lists in-frame clones only, not all of them. This sample has 150,000 or so clones; about 87% occur once, and the top ten carry roughly 6.1%. The sequenced sample consisted of peripheral blood. Receptors were obtained from a man of 80 years or more with acute or convalescent COVID-19.

The genes are TRBV27 and TRBJ2-2; TRBD1 aligns across 7 bases. Germline CDR1 is MNHEY and CDR2 is SMNVEV (reference sequence). The junction had 7 bases not matched to a gene; V was cut back by 6 bases and J by 3 bases. The CDR3 loop spans 15 amino acids. In DNA form, the CDR3 reads TGTGCCAGCAGGAAGATCCAGGGGGACACCGGGGAGCTGTTTTTT. Amino acids: CASRKIQGDTGELFF.

The chain carries TRBV3-1 (or the pseudogene TRBV3-2) and TRBJ1-1; D is ambiguous. Germline assignment: CDR1 LGHDT and CDR2 YNNKEL (reference sequence). The CDR3 runs 14 residues. V lost 4 bases and J 2 bases, leaving 11 bases between the germline ends. CDR3 DNA: TGTGCCAGCAGCCGGAGGCTTTTTAACACTGAAGCTTTCTTT. The encoded protein is CASSRRLFNTEAFF.

The chain employs TRBV9 and TRBJ1-5; a weak D match, TRBD1 (6 bases). This CDR3 is 15 amino acids long. The V end lost 7 bases, the J end lost 4 bases, and 18 bases lay between the germline ends. The germline CDR1 and CDR2 sequences are SGDLS and YYNGEE. The DNA of the CDR3 is TGTGCCAGCGGGTTGGGAACAGGGTTTAATCAGCCCCAGCATTTT. Protein sequence: CASGLGTGFNQPQHF.

Of note for this clone: Within the sample, other DNA sequences also encode this same CDR3. The chain links TRBV15 to TRBJ2-7; 7 bases align to TRBD2. Germline CDR1 and CDR2: LNHNV and YYDKDF (reference sequence). This CDR3 contains 14 residues. The junction had 0 bases not matched to a gene; V was cut back by 1 base and J by 0 bases. CDR3 DNA: TGTGCCACCAGCAGAGGCGGGAGCTCCTACGAGCAGTACTTC. Protein product: CATSRGGSSYEQYF.

J is TRBJ2-5 and V is TRBV19; 7 bases fit TRBD1. Per the germline V gene, CDR1 is LNHDA and CDR2 is SQIVND (reference sequence). The V gene end was trimmed by 8 bases and the J gene end by 2 bases; junction bases not matched to a gene: 2. The CDR3 runs 12 residues. CDR3 in DNA: TGTGCCAGTGGGGACAGACAAGAGACCCAGTACTTC. Its translation: CASGDRQETQYF.

The gene calls are TRBV12-3 or TRBV12-4 and TRBJ1-5, with D hard to call. The CDR3 runs to 13 residues. The V gene lost 6 bases and the J gene lost 9 bases, with 15 bases spanning the gap. CDR3 DNA: TGTGCCAGCAGCTCCGGGAGGGATTTGCCCCAGCATTTT. Its translation is CASSSGRDLPQHF.

The rearrangement joins TRBV19 to TRBJ1-4, with TRBD1 matching over 9 bases. This CDR3 comprises 15 residues. J was trimmed by 5 bases and V by 5 bases; bases with no gene match: 6. Per the germline V gene, CDR1 is LNHDA and CDR2 is SQIVND (reference sequence). CDR3 amino acids: CASSVSGTGNEKLFF. CDR3 nucleotides: TGTGCCAGTAGTGTCTCCGGGACAGGGAATGAAAAACTGTTTTTT. Full variable domain (rest looked up from reference TRBV19 and TRBJ1-4): DGGITQSPKYLFRKEGQNVTLSCEQNLNHDAMYWYRQDPGQGLRLIYYSQIVNDFQKGDIAEGYSVSREKKESFPLTVTSAQKNPTAFYLCASSVSGTGNEKLFFGSGTQLSVL.

The chain couples TRBV3-1 (or the pseudogene TRBV3-2) to TRBJ1-1; 8 bases are a match to TRBD1. The CDR3 loop spans 12 amino acids. CDR1 and CDR2 (germline): LGHDT, YNNKEL (reference sequence). J lost 5 bases, V lost 5 bases, and 1 base had no gene match. This CDR3 is CASSGTGTEAFF. The CDR3 region has the DNA TGTGCCAGCAGCGGGACAGGTACTGAAGCTTTCTTT.

This clone was seen only a few times. The V call is TRBV2, the J call TRBJ2-3; 7 bases align to TRBD1. Germline CDR1 SNHLY, CDR2 FYNNEI. Trimming at V came to 5 bases and at J to 2 bases, leaving 4 bases not matched to a gene. This CDR3 comprises 14 residues. The CDR3 DNA follows: TGTGCCAGCAGTTCCGGGACAGCCACAGATACGCAGTATTTT. Amino acid sequence: CASSSGTATDTQYF.

This sequence joins TRBV9 and TRBJ2-7, with 9 bases matching TRBD1. V shed 4 bases, J shed 2 bases, and the junction held 7 bases outside the gene matches. This CDR3 is built from 15 residues. Germline assignment: CDR1 SGDLS and CDR2 YYNGEE. The CDR3 region is CASSPFGQGTYEQYF. The CDR3 DNA sequence: TGTGCCAGCAGCCCTTTCGGACAGGGGACCTACGAGCAGTACTTC.

The chain combines TRBV28 with TRBJ2-4, with D tentatively TRBD2 (5 bases). Germline V gene sequence: CDR1 MDHEN, CDR2 SYDVKM. The length of the CDR3 is 15 residues. Trimming left V 2 bases short and J 5 bases short, with 13 bases between. For the CDR3, the DNA is TGTGCCAGCAGTTTAATTGGGGTGGGAGAAAACATTCAGTACTTC. This codes for CASSLIGVGENIQYF.

This CDR3 reads CASSAAAYQETQYF. In DNA form, the CDR3 reads TGCGCCAGCAGCGCGGCGGCCTACCAAGAGACCCAGTACTTC. V gene TRBV5-1 combines with J gene TRBJ2-5; D ambiguous. V lost 4 bases to trimming and J lost 0 bases, with 10 bases between them. CDR1 and CDR2 from the germline V gene are SGHRS and YFSETQ. This CDR3 spans 14 amino acids.

The CDR3 region is CASSLAGRSGQETQYF. CDR3 DNA sequence: TGTGCCAGCAGTTTGGCTGGGAGATCTGGCCAAGAGACCCAGTACTTC. The chain recombines TRBV28 with TRBJ2-5, with D perhaps matching TRBD2 (5 bases). The V end was cut by 3 bases, the J end by 1 base, with 15 bases between. There are 16 residues in the CDR3. Germline V CDR1 and CDR2: MDHEN, SYDVKM.